This TCR beta chain was observed in a study of blood T cell repertoires in COVID-19. Study background: PBMCs, B-cell-depleted T cells, or T cells were the source of the cDNA or gDNA that made up the material.

Sequencing was performed with immunoSEQ multiplex PCR; in TCRdb, only in-frame clones are kept and a portion is missing. The sample yields more than 150,000 clones, 60% to 80% seen once. The V gene's germline CDR1 is SGDLS and CDR2 YYNGEE. Deletions cut 3 bases from V and 6 bases from J, with 17 bases between. The CDR3 consists of 15 residues. The sample consisted of PBMCs or T cells enriched from blood (not recorded which). This TCR was sampled from a woman aged 45 to 65 who had recovered from COVID-19. This rearrangement joins TRBV9 to TRBJ2-3, with D maybe TRBD1 (6 bases). This CDR3 reads CASSARTVPGDTQYF. CDR3 nucleotide sequence: TGTGCCAGCAGCGCCCGGACAGTCCCCGGGGATACGCAGTATTTT.